These T cell receptor beta chains were read from a single sample in a study of Graves' ophthalmopathy and Graves' hyperthyroidism. TCRdb re-derived calls from the multiplex PCR reads in MiXCR, one entry per CDR3 protein. The sample holds fewer than 600,000 distinct CDR3 sequences, under 15% seen once. The material sequenced was blood. Every receptor here comes from a woman aged 30 to 39 with Graves' ophthalmopathy. CDR3s include the opening cysteine and the closing phenylalanine or tryptophan. The D gene is left open where the match is weak. A row's size may be missing; if present it is once, few, many or a size class.

v_call	j_call	d_call	clone_size	cdr3_nt	cdr3_aa
TRBV10-3	TRBJ2-7	NA	many	TGTGCCATCAGTGAGCCCAGGGCTTTAGGAAGTTACGAGCAGTACTTC	CAISEPRALGSYEQYF
TRBV7-8	TRBJ2-4	TRBD1	many	TGTGCCAGCAGCTTAGCGCGACAGGGGGCCGACCTAGCCAAAAACATTCAGTACTTC	CASSLARQGADLAKNIQYF
TRBV19	TRBJ1-1	NA	many	TGTGCCAGTAGTCCCTTTCTCGCGGACCGGTCGGGCACTGAAGCTTTCTTT	CASSPFLADRSGTEAFF
TRBV12-3/TRBV12-4	TRBJ1-1	NA	many	TGTGCCAGCAGTGATGGGACGGGGAACACTGAAGCTTTCTTT	CASSDGTGNTEAFF
TRBV27	TRBJ2-5	NA	NA	TGTGCCAGCAGTCTCAGGGCCGGGACCCTCCAAGAGACCCAGTACTTC	CASSLRAGTLQETQYF
TRBV7-2	TRBJ1-3	TRBD1	NA	TGTGCCAGCAGCCGGGGACAGGATGGAAACACCATATATTTT	CASSRGQDGNTIYF
TRBV12-3/TRBV12-4	TRBJ1-5	NA	many	TGTGCCAGCAGTTTCCGGGGGATTGGACAGCCCCAGCATTTT	CASSFRGIGQPQHF
TRBV6-5	TRBJ2-7	NA	NA	TGTGCCAGCAGTTACTCGTTTGGGGGCGGTTCGAGCTACGAGCAGTACTTC	CASSYSFGGGSSYEQYF
TRBV6-2/TRBV6-3	TRBJ1-1	NA	many	TGTGCCAGCAATCAAGGGGTATGGAACACTGAAGCTTTCTTT	CASNQGVWNTEAFF
TRBV11-2	TRBJ2-3	NA	NA	TGTGCCAGCAGCCCACAAACAGAGATCAATACAGATACGCAGTATTTT	CASSPQTEINTDTQYF
TRBV5-5	TRBJ2-5	NA	few	TGTGCCAGCAGCTTGGGGGTACGCACAAACCAAGAGACCCAGTACTTC	CASSLGVRTNQETQYF
TRBV18	TRBJ2-7	TRBD2	once	TGTGCCAGCTCACCACCGGGTAGCGGGAGTAGGGACGAGCAGTACTTC	CASSPPGSGSRDEQYF
TRBV9	TRBJ1-3	NA	few	TGTGCCAGCAGCCTCACAGCCGGGACCTTCCCTGGAAACACCATATATTTT	CASSLTAGTFPGNTIYF
TRBV5-1	TRBJ2-2	NA	NA	TGCGCCAGCAGCTTGGTCGACACCGGGGAGCTGTTTTTT	CASSLVDTGELFF
TRBV12-5	TRBJ1-5	TRBD1	many	TGTGCTAGTGGTCCCTGGACAGGGAACAATCAGCCCCAGCATTTT	CASGPWTGNNQPQHF
TRBV6-1	TRBJ1-1	NA	many	TGTGCCAGCACACCCGGGGACGGGGACACTGAAGCTTTCTTT	CASTPGDGDTEAFF
TRBV6-1	TRBJ2-7	NA	many	TGTGCCAGCACCCGGGGGCATCTCTCCTACGAGCAGTACTTC	CASTRGHLSYEQYF
TRBV3-1	TRBJ1-5	NA	many	TGTGCCAGCAGCCAGTGGGCATCTAATCAGCCCCAGCATTTT	CASSQWASNQPQHF
TRBV30	TRBJ2-4	NA	NA	TGTGCCTGGACCCTACCAGAGGGACACCCGGCCCGAAAGAGGGACATTAAGTACTTC	CAWTLPEGHPARKRDIKYF
TRBV9	TRBJ1-2	TRBD1	many	TGTGCCAGCAGCGTAGCTGGGACAGGGGGCTATGGCTACACCTTC	CASSVAGTGGYGYTF
TRBV5-1	TRBJ2-3	TRBD2	NA	TGCGCCAGCAGCGCCACTAGCGGGGGGCCAGCGGATACGCAGTATTTT	CASSATSGGPADTQYF
TRBV29-1	TRBJ2-7	NA	many	TGCAGCGCCGGAGGGGGGGACACCCAAATCAACGAGCAGTACTTC	CSAGGGDTQINEQYF
TRBV6-1	TRBJ1-5	NA	NA	TGTGCCAGCAGTGAAATCAACGCCCAGCCCCAGCATTTT	CASSEINAQPQHF
TRBV19	TRBJ1-3	NA	NA	TGTGCCAGTAGTATGATTTCCGGTACCGCCTCGAGCTCTGGAAACACCATATATTTT	CASSMISGTASSSGNTIYF
TRBV12-3/TRBV12-4	TRBJ1-5	TRBD1	many	TGTGCCAGCAGTTTACAGGGGGCGACTGTTGGCAATCAGCCCCAGCATTTT	CASSLQGATVGNQPQHF
TRBV28	TRBJ1-1	TRBD1	many	TGTGCCAGCAGTTTATGGGACAGGGCGAACACTGAAGCTTTCTTT	CASSLWDRANTEAFF
TRBV30	TRBJ1-2	TRBD1	NA	TGTGCCAGTAAAGCCGACAGGGGATACGGTGGCTACACCTTC	CASKADRGYGGYTF
TRBV6-2/TRBV6-3	TRBJ1-1	NA	many	TGTGCCAGCAGTTACTCGGGTCGGAGCACTGAAGCTTTCTTT	CASSYSGRSTEAFF
TRBV28	TRBJ1-1	NA	once	TGTGCCAGCAGTTTATCGGCAAATCTCGGCGCTGAAGCTTTCTTT	CASSLSANLGAEAFF
TRBV28	TRBJ1-2	TRBD1	many	TGTGCCAGCAGTCATTTAATTACAGGGGGCCTCTACTATGGCTACACCTTC	CASSHLITGGLYYGYTF
TRBV6-1	TRBJ1-1	NA	many	TGTGCCAGCAGGAAGAATGGGGTCCTGAACACTGAAGCTTTCTTT	CASRKNGVLNTEAFF
TRBV6-2/TRBV6-3	TRBJ2-7	NA	NA	TGTGCCAGCAGCCACGAGGACCGATTCTCCTACGAGCAGTACTTC	CASSHEDRFSYEQYF
TRBV27	TRBJ1-1	NA	many	TGTGCCAGCAGTTTATCAGGGGCTATATGGAACACTGAAGCTTTCTTT	CASSLSGAIWNTEAFF
TRBV3-1	TRBJ1-1	TRBD1	NA	TGTGCCAGCAGTTCCGACAGGGTGGTTGATGAAGCTTTCTTT	CASSSDRVVDEAFF
TRBV4-1	TRBJ2-5	NA	NA	TGCGCCAGCAGCCAAGCGGTTCAGCGCCAAGAAGAGACCCAGTACTTC	CASSQAVQRQEETQYF
TRBV4-2	TRBJ1-1	TRBD1	few	TGTGCCAGCAGCCCTCGTATCAGGGGGTCCAACACTGAAGCTTTCTTT	CASSPRIRGSNTEAFF
TRBV5-1	TRBJ2-2	NA	many	TGTGCCAGCAGTCTGGACAGACCGAACACCGGGGAGCTGTTTTTT	CASSLDRPNTGELFF
TRBV4-1	TRBJ2-7	NA	NA	TGCGCCAGCAGCCAAGAGGTTGGACAGGGAGGGAACGAGCAGTACTTC	CASSQEVGQGGNEQYF
TRBV27	TRBJ2-7	NA	many	TGTGCCAGCAACCTAGGGCTCGAGCAGTACTTC	CASNLGLEQYF
TRBV12-3/TRBV12-4	TRBJ1-1	NA	many	TGTGCCAGCAGCTGGACAATTGAAGCTTTCTTT	CASSWTIEAFF
TRBV18	TRBJ2-7	NA	many	TGTGCCAGCTCACCACCGGCCTCCCTCGCCGGGCAGTACTTC	CASSPPASLAGQYF
TRBV11-3	TRBJ2-5	TRBD1	few	TGTGCCAGCAGCACTGGGACAGCCCTCGGGGAGACCCAGTACTTC	CASSTGTALGETQYF
TRBV2	TRBJ2-4	NA	many	TGTGCCAGCAGTGGCCACAGCGCCGACCTAGCCAAAAACATTCAGTACTTC	CASSGHSADLAKNIQYF
TRBV2	TRBJ2-7	NA	many	TGTGCCAGCGGCAGGAGGGGGGAATACGAGCAGTACTTC	CASGRRGEYEQYF
TRBV28	TRBJ1-2	NA	many	TGTGCCAGCAGTTTCTCCCGGGACTTAGGCTACACCTTC	CASSFSRDLGYTF
TRBV20-1	TRBJ1-2	TRBD1	NA	TGCAGTGTTATGACAGGGACGGTTAAGGGCTACACCTTC	CSVMTGTVKGYTF
TRBV29-1	TRBJ2-7	NA	once	TGCAGCGCTCTCAGAGACTTGGGAGCCTACGATCAGTACTTC	CSALRDLGAYDQYF
TRBV10-3	TRBJ2-2	NA	many	TGTGCCATCACCTCGACTAGCACCGGGGAGCTGTTTTTT	CAITSTSTGELFF
TRBV6-1	TRBJ1-5	NA	many	TGTGCCAGCAGTGAAGTAACTATGGGCAATCAGCCCCAGCATTTT	CASSEVTMGNQPQHF
TRBV19	TRBJ1-1	NA	many	TGTGCCAGTAGTATAGTGGGACATGTCGACACTGAAGCTTTCTTT	CASSIVGHVDTEAFF
TRBV7-9	TRBJ2-7	NA	many	TGTGCCAGCAGCTTCAGTGGCGGGGGCGGTGAGCAGTACTTC	CASSFSGGGGEQYF
TRBV29-1	TRBJ2-5	NA	many	TGCAGCGTTGAAGATCGGGGGATAGGCCAAGAGACCCAGTACTTC	CSVEDRGIGQETQYF
TRBV12-3/TRBV12-4	TRBJ2-2	NA	NA	TGTGCCAGCAGTTCTGGGACAACGAACACCGGGGAGCTGTTTTTT	CASSSGTTNTGELFF
TRBV10-3	TRBJ2-7	TRBD2	NA	TGTGCCATCAGTGGCGGACTAGCGGGAAAGGGCGAGCAGTACTTC	CAISGGLAGKGEQYF
TRBV7-8	TRBJ2-2	NA	many	TGTGCCAGCAGCTTACCCGATACCACCGGGGAGCTGTTTTTT	CASSLPDTTGELFF
TRBV20-1	TRBJ2-7	TRBD2	few	TGCAGTGCTAGCGGGACTAGCGGGGTCTCCTACGAGCAGTACTTC	CSASGTSGVSYEQYF
TRBV28	TRBJ2-7	TRBD2	many	TGTGCCAGCCGCACTAGCGGGAGCTCCCTCGAGCAGTACTTC	CASRTSGSSLEQYF
TRBV12-3/TRBV12-4	TRBJ1-2	TRBD1	many	TGTGCCAGCAGTCTACCTCAGGGGGGGATAAACTATGGCTACACCTTC	CASSLPQGGINYGYTF
TRBV12-3/TRBV12-4	TRBJ1-3	TRBD1	few	TGTGCCAGCAGATTAGACAGGGGGAGCTCTGGAAACACCATATATTTT	CASRLDRGSSGNTIYF